This T cell receptor (beta chain) was found in a study of T cell changes during pregnancy in multiple sclerosis. The protocol was immunoSEQ multiplex PCR, while the TCRdb copy is restricted to in-frame clones and leaves out a portion. The table shows just over 40,000 clones, with roughly nine tenths occurring only once. V was pared by 5 bases and J by 2 bases, with 18 bases between. The CDR3 runs to 16 residues. CDR1 and CDR2 (germline): SGHRS, YFSETQ. This clone came up once. The material was CD4+ T cells from peripheral blood mononuclear cells, obtained in the first trimester of pregnancy. The receptor's source is a female donor with multiple sclerosis, enrolled in a pregnancy study. This chain uses TRBV5-1 with TRBJ2-3; TRBD2 is a possible D gene (6 bases). The CDR3 region has the DNA TGCGCCAGCAGTCCTGGTCTAGCGTTAATCACAGATACGCAGTATTTT. It yields the protein CASSPGLALITDTQYF.